The 25 T cell receptor beta chains below all came from one sample that was sequenced in a study of cytomegalovirus exposure and HLA in healthy donors. PCR primers comprised 60 Vbeta and 13 Jbeta primers. Sequencing was performed with immunoSEQ multiplex PCR; in TCRdb, only in-frame clones are kept and a portion is missing. This repertoire includes about 160,000 clones. The sequenced material came from PBMCs. The receptors come from a woman aged 60-75 years in good health and CMV-seronegative.

A note on this clone: The sample has other DNA sequences that encode this CDR3 too. The gene calls are TRBV5-1 and TRBJ1-1; possible D gene TRBD1, 6 bases. The CDR3 covers 13 residues. CDR1 and CDR2 from the germline V gene are SGHRS and YFSETQ. The V end lost 0 bases, the J end lost 4 bases, and 7 bases lay between the germline ends. This CDR3 is CASSLDRATEAFF. CDR3 nucleotide sequence: TGCGCCAGCAGCTTGGACAGGGCCACTGAAGCTTTCTTT.

The chain uses TRBV9 and TRBJ1-2; TRBD1 matches at 9 bases. CDR3 size: 14 residues. With 6 bases clipped from V and 2 bases from J, the junction kept 5 bases outside the gene matches. Germline CDR1 reads SGDLS; CDR2 reads YYNGEE. As DNA, the CDR3 is TGTGCCAGCACCAGGACAGGGGCGAACTATGGCTACACCTTC. This encodes CASTRTGANYGYTF.

This chain connects TRBV5-1 to TRBJ2-3; possibly TRBD2 for D (5 bases). Germline V gene sequence: CDR1 SGHRS, CDR2 YFSETQ. The CDR3 loop spans 16 amino acids. V lost 0 bases, J lost 0 bases, and 11 bases lay in between. Here the CDR3 DNA reads TGCGCCAGCAGCTTGGTCCTAGCAGCTAGCACAGATACGCAGTATTTT. It translates to CASSLVLAASTDTQYF.

The CDR3 sequence is CASTYVGGEGYGYTF. The CDR3 bases are TGTGCCAGCACCTACGTAGGGGGGGAGGGCTATGGCTACACCTTC. The chain recombines TRBV6-6 with TRBJ1-2; maybe TRBD1 (6 bases). The germline V gene encodes CDR1 MNHNY and CDR2 SVGAGI (reference sequence). The CDR3 runs to 15 residues. Between the trimmed V and J ends, which lost 7 bases and 4 bases, there was a span of 19 bases.

The rearrangement joins TRBV5-1 to TRBJ2-1, with D tentatively TRBD1 (6 bases). Germline CDR1 reads SGHRS; CDR2 reads YFSETQ. Between the trimmed V and J ends, which lost 2 bases and 3 bases, there was a span of 12 bases. The CDR3 is 15 residues long. CDR3 region: CASSFDRWLYNEQFF. CDR3 DNA: TGCGCCAGCAGCTTCGACAGGTGGCTCTACAATGAGCAGTTCTTC.

The V and J genes are TRBV2 and TRBJ2-2, with D perhaps TRBD1 (5 bases). The CDR3 has 15 residues. V was trimmed by 7 bases and J by 4 bases, leaving 16 bases between them. Germline V CDR1 and CDR2: SNHLY, FYNNEI. CDR3: CASKGIWMSTGELFF. CDR3 nucleotide sequence: TGTGCCAGCAAGGGGATCTGGATGAGCACCGGGGAGCTGTTTTTT.

The V gene is TRBV5-6, the J gene TRBJ2-7; TRBD1 agrees at 12 bases. Germline V gene sequence: CDR1 SGHDT, CDR2 YYEEEE. V was pared by 3 bases and J by 3 bases, with 1 base of the junction left unmatched. CDR3 length: 14 amino acids. This chain's CDR3 is CASSWDRGHYEQYF. CDR3 bases: TGTGCCAGCAGCTGGGACAGGGGGCACTACGAGCAGTACTTC.

This chain joins TRBV5-1 and TRBJ2-1, with D possibly TRBD1 on 6 matching bases. CDR1 and CDR2 from the germline V gene are SGHRS and YFSETQ. This CDR3 region has 14 residues. Between the trimmed V and J ends, which lost 7 bases and 7 bases, there was a span of 18 bases. The CDR3 DNA follows: TGCGCCAGCCACGTGGGTGGGACACAGAATGAGCAGTTCTTC. Encoded protein: CASHVGGTQNEQFF.

V and J are TRBV7-3 and TRBJ2-6; possible D gene TRBD1, 6 bases. The V end was cut by 3 bases, the J end by 0 bases, with 15 bases between. Germline assignment: CDR1 SGHTA and CDR2 FQGTGA. This CDR3 is built from 18 residues. CDR3 protein: CASSFLTLRGSGANVLTF. For the CDR3, the DNA is TGTGCCAGCAGCTTTTTAACCCTCAGGGGCTCTGGGGCCAACGTCCTGACTTTC.

The chain links TRBV7-2 to TRBJ2-7; D gene uncertain. Trimming cost V 3 bases and J 5 bases, with 8 bases left between them. In germline, CDR1 is SGHTA, CDR2 FQGNSA. The length of the CDR3 is 12 residues. CDR3: CASSFPSHEQYF. The CDR3 DNA sequence: TGTGCCAGCAGCTTCCCGAGTCACGAGCAGTACTTC.

The V and J genes are TRBV5-1 and TRBJ2-2; 11 positions match TRBD2. CDR3 length: 16 residues. Germline V gene data show CDR1 as SGHRS and CDR2 as YFSETQ. With V trimmed by 0 bases and J by 7 bases, 5 bases remained unmatched. The CDR3, as DNA: TGCGCCAGCAGCTTGGAACTAGCGGGAGTTGGCGGGGAGCTGTTTTTT. This translates into CASSLELAGVGGELFF.

This chain uses TRBV25-1 with TRBJ2-5, with D possibly being TRBD2 (6 bases). Germline CDR1 reads MGHDK; CDR2 reads SYGVNS. V gave up 7 bases and J gave up 7 bases, with 10 bases separating them. The CDR3 sequence is 11 residues long. This CDR3 reads CASTGRGTQYF. The CDR3 nucleotides read TGTGCCAGCACGGGGCGGGGGACCCAGTACTTC.

The V gene is TRBV10-3, the J gene TRBJ2-6; no clear D gene. The CDR3 contains 14 residues. V was shortened by 0 bases and J by 4 bases, with 4 bases between the two germline ends. Germline V gene lookup returns CDR1 ENHRY and CDR2 SYGVKD. CDR3 sequence reads: CAISESRGANVLTF. CDR3 sequence (DNA): TGTGCCATCAGTGAGTCGAGGGGGGCCAACGTCCTGACTTTC.

V usage is TRBV10-1 and J usage is TRBJ1-1, with 9 bases identical to TRBD1. The CDR3 totals 14 residues. From germline, CDR1 is WNHNN and CDR2 SYGVQD (reference sequence). Trimming cost V 0 bases and J 9 bases; bases outside gene matches: 5. CDR3 loop: CASSESQDRGKAFF. The CDR3 DNA reads as TGCGCCAGCAGTGAGTCGCAGGACAGGGGTAAAGCTTTCTTT.

The genes are TRBV18 and TRBJ1-4, with D maybe TRBD1 (5 bases). The germline gives CDR1 KGHSH, CDR2 LQKENI. V lost 5 bases to trimming and J lost 4 bases, with 8 bases between them. The CDR3 is made up of 13 amino acids. CDR3 amino acids: CASSTDSNEKLFF. The CDR3, as DNA: TGTGCCAGCTCAACCGACAGTAATGAAAAACTGTTTTTT.

J is TRBJ2-2 and V is TRBV4-3, with 12 bases matching TRBD2. Trimming at V came to 4 bases and at J to 7 bases, leaving 10 bases not matched to a gene. CDR3 length: 17 amino acids. CDR1 is LGHNA and CDR2 is YSLEER in the germline V gene. CDR3 coding DNA: TGCGCCAGCAGCCCCGCCCTAGCGGGGGGGCCCCACGGGGAGCTGTTTTTT. Translated: CASSPALAGGPHGELFF.

This chain links TRBV5-4 with TRBJ1-6, with D tentatively TRBD1 (5 bases). Trimming shortened V by 0 bases and J by 7 bases, and 8 bases separated the two germline ends. Germline V gene lookup returns CDR1 SGHNT and CDR2 YYREEE (reference sequence). CDR3 length equals 14 residues. The CDR3 sequence: CASSLGRENSPLHF. CDR3 nucleotides: TGTGCCAGCAGCTTGGGCAGGGAAAATTCACCCCTCCACTTT.

The chain links TRBV30 to TRBJ2-3, with TRBD2 matching over 8 bases. From germline, CDR1 is GTSNPN and CDR2 SVGIG (reference sequence). The CDR3 is 16 amino acids. Unmatched junction bases numbered 10, after V lost 5 bases and J lost 0 bases. Written as DNA, the CDR3 is TGTGCCTGGGGGGAGGGTAGCGGGATTAGCACAGATACGCAGTATTTT. It is translated as CAWGEGSGISTDTQYF.

The rearrangement links TRBV9 to TRBJ1-1; no clear D gene. The CDR3 runs 15 residues. Per germline, CDR1 SGDLS and CDR2 YYNGEE. Trimming took off 0 bases at V and 5 bases at J, with 14 bases between the two ends. In DNA form, the CDR3 reads TGTGCCAGCAGCGTAGGAAGGGCGGGGTGGACTGAAGCTTTCTTT. This gives the protein CASSVGRAGWTEAFF.

The rearrangement uses TRBV27 and TRBJ1-1; 10 bases map to TRBD1. The trim removed 5 bases at V and 4 bases at J, leaving 4 bases unmatched. Germline V gene sequence: CDR1 MNHEY, CDR2 SMNVEV (reference sequence). This CDR3 has 14 residues. CDR3 bases: TGTGCCAGCAGTCTTGGGACAGGGGTCACTGAAGCTTTCTTT. It encodes CASSLGTGVTEAFF.

The rearrangement joins TRBV5-8 to TRBJ1-1; perhaps TRBD1 as D (6 bases). V was trimmed by 0 bases and J by 5 bases, leaving 14 bases between them. CDR1 is SGHTS and CDR2 is YDEGEE in the germline V gene. The CDR3 consists of 15 residues. The CDR3 DNA is TGTGCCAGCAGCTTGGTTGGGGGGGCATGGACTGAAGCTTTCTTT. Encoded protein: CASSLVGGAWTEAFF. Using reference TRBV5-8 and TRBJ1-1 for the parts outside the CDR3, the full variable domain is EAGVTQSPTHLIKTRGQQATLRCSPISGHTSVYWYQQALGLGLQFLLWYDEGEERNRGNFPPRFSGRQFPNYSSELNVNALELEDSALYLCASSLVGGAWTEAFFGQGTRLTVV.

The chain couples TRBV18 to TRBJ2-3; D not resolved. V lost 2 bases and J 5 bases, leaving 5 bases between the germline ends. In germline, CDR1 is KGHSH, CDR2 LQKENI. This CDR3 has 12 amino acids. CDR3 residues: CASSPFGDTQYF. In DNA form, the CDR3 reads TGTGCCAGCTCACCATTCGGAGATACGCAGTATTTT. The whole variable domain, remainder taken from reference TRBV18 and TRBJ2-3, is NAGVMQNPRHLVRRRGQEARLRCSPMKGHSHVYWYRQLPEEGLKFMVYLQKENIIDESGMPKERFSAEFPKEGPSILRIQQVVRGDSAAYFCASSPFGDTQYFGPGTRLTVL.

This chain uses TRBV6-5 with TRBJ1-3; TRBD1 agrees at 8 bases. The CDR3 runs to 14 residues. Looked up from germline, CDR1 is MNHEY and CDR2 is SVGAGI. The junction had 9 bases not matched to a gene; V was cut back by 6 bases and J by 8 bases. CDR3 residues: CASSADRDPYTIYF. DNA of the CDR3: TGTGCCAGCAGCGCGGACAGGGATCCTTACACCATATATTTT.

The chain is built from TRBV2 and TRBJ1-3; D unclear. V lost 3 bases to trimming and J lost 0 bases, with 9 bases between them. This CDR3 has 15 residues. Germline CDR1 reads SNHLY; CDR2 reads FYNNEI. CDR3 in amino acids: CASSEGAFSGNTIYF. The CDR3 DNA is TGTGCCAGCAGTGAGGGAGCATTCTCTGGAAACACCATATATTTT. The complete variable domain, with remaining parts taken from reference TRBV2 and TRBJ1-3, reads EPEVTQTPSHQVTQMGQEVILRCVPISNHLYFYWYRQILGQKVEFLVSFYNNEISEKSEIFDDQFSVERPDGSNFTLKIRSTKLEDSAMYFCASSEGAFSGNTIYFGEGSWLTVV.

This chain connects TRBV5-1 to TRBJ2-5; D unclear. Judging by the DNA end, TRBJ2-7 fits better; the J call may be wrong. Looked up from germline, CDR1 is SGHRS and CDR2 is YFSETQ. The CDR3 loop spans 15 amino acids. The CDR3 DNA reads TGCGCCAGCAGCTTGGTACCACAGAACTCCTACGAGCAGTACTTC. Amino acid sequence: CASSLVPQNSYEQYF.